The 17 T cell receptor beta chains given below trace back to one sample, sequenced in a study of blood T cell repertoires in COVID-19. TCRdb's table, derived via immunoSEQ multiplex PCR, lists solely in-frame clones and lacks some. The sample consists of under 300,000 clones, 86% of them appearing once. Sequenced sample: peripheral blood. The receptors shown here come from a woman aged 30 to 39 with COVID-19, enrolled during active disease.

The chain combines TRBV7-6 with TRBJ2-2; 10 bases are shared with TRBD1. This CDR3 has 17 amino acids. V was pared by 2 bases and J by 5 bases, with 8 bases of the junction left unmatched. The germline V gene has CDR1 SGHVS and CDR2 FNYEAQ. This chain's CDR3 is CASSLRGTGVYTGELFF. The CDR3 DNA sequence: TGTGCCAGCAGCTTAAGGGGGACAGGGGTATATACCGGGGAGCTGTTTTTT.

The gene calls are TRBV25-1 and TRBJ2-4, with TRBD2 matching over 10 bases. The CDR3 covers 17 residues. CDR1 is MGHDK and CDR2 is SYGVNS in the germline V gene. Unmatched junction bases numbered 5, after V lost 3 bases and J lost 0 bases. DNA of the CDR3: TGTGCCAGCAGTGAGCGTAGCGGGGGGTTAGCCAAAAACATTCAGTACTTC. Protein: CASSERSGGLAKNIQYF.

The chain combines TRBV5-4 with TRBJ1-1; D may be TRBD1 (6 bases). V gave up 10 bases and J gave up 2 bases, with 12 bases separating them. The germline CDR1 and CDR2 sequences are SGHNT and YYREEE (reference sequence). This CDR3 comprises 12 residues. CDR3 region: CAFQGLNTEAFF. The CDR3 DNA sequence: TGTGCCTTTCAGGGGCTTAACACTGAAGCTTTCTTT.

The V and J genes are TRBV10-1 and TRBJ2-7; 7 bases fit TRBD2. Germline loops: CDR1 WNHNN, CDR2 SYGVQD (reference sequence). The length of the CDR3 is 14 residues. V dropped 4 bases and J dropped 0; count of bases not matched to a gene: 3. This chain's CDR3 is CASSVSGASYEQYF. As DNA, the CDR3 is TGCGCCAGCAGTGTCAGCGGGGCCTCCTACGAGCAGTACTTC.

This chain links TRBV19 with TRBJ2-1; no firm D call. Trimming left V 7 bases short and J 6 bases short, with 16 bases between. In germline, CDR1 is LNHDA, CDR2 SQIVND (reference sequence). The CDR3 sequence is 14 residues long. The CDR3 loop reads CASTPGYVINEQFF. The DNA of the CDR3 is TGTGCCAGTACCCCCGGGTATGTCATCAATGAGCAGTTCTTC.

This sequence joins TRBV6-1 and TRBJ2-5; no clear D gene. This CDR3 region has 13 residues. Trimming stripped 0 bases from V and 5 bases from J, with 7 bases between. CDR1 and CDR2 from the germline V gene are MNHNS and SASEGT. The CDR3 region has the DNA TGTGCCAGCAGTGAAGCGGTCAGGGAGACCCAGTACTTC. Translated: CASSEAVRETQYF.

This rearrangement joins TRBV10-3 to TRBJ2-5; TRBD1 is a possible D gene (6 bases). The germline V gene has CDR1 ENHRY and CDR2 SYGVKD. V lost 5 bases, J lost 2 bases, and 9 bases lay in between. There are 13 residues in the CDR3. For the CDR3, the DNA is TGTGCCATCAGTTTAGACAGGCAAGAGACCCAGTACTTC. Protein sequence: CAISLDRQETQYF.

The CDR3 here is CASSSALGDSAPYGYTF. CDR3 bases: TGCGCCAGCAGCTCAGCCTTGGGGGACAGTGCCCCCTATGGCTACACCTTC. The gene calls are TRBV5-1 and TRBJ1-2, with 7 nucleotides matching TRBD1. The V gene's germline CDR1 is SGHRS and CDR2 YFSETQ. The CDR3 consists of 17 residues. V lost 3 bases and J lost 4; bases outside the gene matches: 15. Full variable domain (outside the CDR3, taken from reference TRBV5-1 and TRBJ1-2): KAGVTQTPRYLIKTRGQQVTLSCSPISGHRSVSWYQQTPGQGLQFLFEYFSETQRNKGNFPGRFSGRQFSNSRSEMNVSTLELGDSALYLCASSSALGDSAPYGYTFGSGTRLTVV.

The chain is built from TRBV18 and TRBJ1-2, with 8 bases identical to TRBD1. Germline values: CDR1 KGHSH, CDR2 LQKENI. With V trimmed by 2 bases and J by 7 bases, 9 bases remained unmatched. CDR3 size: 15 residues. The chain's CDR3 is CASSPAEDRVGGYTF. CDR3 sequence (DNA): TGTGCCAGCTCACCAGCGGAGGACAGGGTGGGTGGCTACACCTTC. Full variable domain (remainder filled in from reference TRBV18 and TRBJ1-2): NAGVMQNPRHLVRRRGQEARLRCSPMKGHSHVYWYRQLPEEGLKFMVYLQKENIIDESGMPKERFSAEFPKEGPSILRIQQVVRGDSAAYFCASSPAEDRVGGYTFGSGTRLTVV.

This clone was found once. V and J are TRBV11-2 and TRBJ2-1, with D uncertain. The CDR3 consists of 11 residues. Germline V lookup: CDR1 SGHAT, CDR2 FQNNGV. Trimming took 2 bases from V and 9 from J, leaving 5 bases between them. The CDR3 region has the DNA TGTGCCAGCAGCTTATTCCGTGAGCAGTTCTTC. This translates into CASSLFREQFF.

V gene TRBV19 combines with J gene TRBJ1-1; 10 positions match TRBD1. This CDR3 has 15 amino acids. V was pared by 1 base and J by 6 bases, with 5 bases of the junction left unmatched. From germline, CDR1 is LNHDA and CDR2 SQIVND (reference sequence). The DNA for the CDR3 is TGTGCCAGTAGTATAGTTGGGACAGGGGTAGCTGAAGCTTTCTTT. This translates into CASSIVGTGVAEAFF.

The chain has TRBV5-1 and TRBJ2-5, with TRBD1 matching 12 bases. Looked up from germline, CDR1 is SGHRS and CDR2 is YFSETQ. V lost 1 base to trimming and J lost 5 bases; unmatched junction nucleotides: 12. This CDR3 spans 18 amino acids. Written as DNA, the CDR3 is TGCGCCAGCAGCTTGCTGGGACAGGGGGCAAATTTGGGGGAGACCCAGTACTTC. It codes for CASSLLGQGANLGETQYF.

The chain is built from TRBV19 and TRBJ2-7; 8 bases align to TRBD1. Germline lookup yields CDR1 LNHDA and CDR2 SQIVND (reference sequence). J gave up 7 bases and V 5 bases, and 13 bases lay outside the gene matches. The CDR3 loop spans 15 amino acids. Here the CDR3 DNA reads TGTGCCAGTAGTCCAACCGGGACAGGACTTACGGAGCAGTACTTC. Translating it yields CASSPTGTGLTEQYF.

V and J are TRBV19 and TRBJ2-3; tentatively, D is TRBD2 (6 bases). CDR1 is LNHDA, CDR2 SQIVND, per germline (reference sequence). The CDR3 is made up of 20 amino acids. The V gene lost 7 bases and the J gene lost 6 bases, with 35 bases spanning the gap. As DNA, the CDR3 is TGTGCCAGTATAGTTCTTGTACGGCGGGGTATTTGGTTTTTGTTGGATACGCAGTATTTT. Amino acids: CASIVLVRRGIWFLLDTQYF.

Comment on this clone: A junction boundary mismatches the germline segment, possibly from a read error. This CDR3 is CAISGGREWTGTNSEAFF. The CDR3 DNA is TGTGCCATCAGTGGAGGAAGGGAGTGGACAGGTACGAACAGTGAAGCTTTCTTT. V is TRBV10-3 and J is TRBJ1-1; 7 nucleotides match TRBD1. The germline CDR1 and CDR2 sequences are ENHRY and SYGVKD. This CDR3 has 18 amino acids.

This sequence joins TRBV18 and TRBJ2-3; TRBD1 aligns across 7 bases. The CDR3 loop spans 14 amino acids. The V and J ends lost 4 bases and 5 bases, in that order; junction bases with no gene match: 6. Germline assignment: CDR1 KGHSH and CDR2 LQKENI. This CDR3 is CASSLGTEVDTQYF. DNA for the CDR3: TGTGCCAGCTCACTAGGGACAGAAGTAGATACGCAGTATTTT.

In its sample, this clone was seen a few times. V usage is TRBV19 and J usage is TRBJ1-3, with a possible D match to TRBD1 (6 bases). The CDR3 contains 14 residues. Germline V gives CDR1 LNHDA, CDR2 SQIVND (reference sequence). Trimming took off 9 bases at V and 2 bases at J, with 14 bases between the two ends. CDR3 DNA sequence: TGTGCCAGCCGCGAGACAGGCGCTGGAAACACCATATATTTT. Translating it yields CASRETGAGNTIYF.